This T cell receptor beta chain originates from a study of cytomegalovirus exposure and HLA in healthy donors (dated by TCRdb to the late 2010s). With respect to the entire study: An earlier analysis of about 530 of the donors reported about 260 Gb of sequence data and 95 million to 120 million unique TCR beta sequences obtained from around 180 million T cells. Donor age, sex, ethnicity and CMV serostatus were compiled alongside the repertoire data. To study patterns of TCR occurrence, a later analysis re-analyzed previously published TCR beta repertoires from just over 650 donors and added high-resolution HLA genotyping. Every discovery cohort repertoire had been produced on one sequencing platform. Class I and class II HLA loci were covered by the typing at four-digit resolution. A separate validation cohort of 100 to 150 different subjects was used in addition to the roughly 700-subject first cohort. The aim of the study was to test whether cataloging public T cell receptors could identify signatures of past pathogen exposure. The number of typed donors differed by locus: roughly 620-630 for A, B, C, DRB1 and DQB1; about 520 for DQA1; around 610 for DPA1; and about 450 for DPB1. On average, roughly 250,000 unique TCR beta nucleotide sequences were sequenced per donor among 398 genotyped donors of the cohort, with roughly 19% of those sequences being non-productive. The study combined high-throughput TCR immunosequencing, statistical association of individual TCRs with disease status, and machine learning to predict cytomegalovirus infection status. The study used immunosequencing to profile the T cell repertoires of approximately 650 subjects and linked those repertoires to cytomegalovirus serostatus. Rather than drawing on any new phenotypic data, the later analysis identified candidate immune exposures from TCR beta sequences and the way those sequences occurred across donors. Among the approximately 400 genotyped donors, around 81% belonged to the genetic ancestry cluster associated with self-reported Caucasian donors. Roughly 5 DR-DQ haplotypes were handled as single units for association and clustering because linkage in the cohort was strong. A later genetic analysis used genome-wide SNP genotypes for about 55% of the 666 donors, treating that subset as a discovery cohort. An early release covering just under 650 HLA-typed donors comprised around 300 gigabases of sequencing data and around 86 million unique TCR sequences. An earlier analysis of fewer than 750 of the donors used high-throughput TCR beta sequencing to judge whether each TCR beta V gene segment behaved as functional or pseudogenic. General study outcomes and caveats: Because some donors lacked HLA typing at each locus, the association tests relied only on the typed subset. Over 15 rarely observed V segments, including chromosome 9 orphons, were excluded from the earlier analysis of approximately 600 of the donors because counts were too low. In a later analysis, TCR association rates were found to vary across HLA loci, with the most associated TCRs seen for DRB1 alleles and the fewest for HLA-C alleles. A group of highly shared sequence variants was considered likely to be a technical artifact of the sequencing pipeline. Presence/absence analyses assumed roughly uniform sequencing depth across donors, an assumption that may not hold. A further reported finding was that TCR beta sequences accurately predicted the HLA-A and HLA-B alleles for most subjects in the first cohort. Three of the identified cytomegalovirus-associated TCR beta chains were confirmed in vitro to be specific for cytomegalovirus antigens. At a false discovery rate of 0.05, a later analysis linked fewer than 20,000 TCR beta sequences to specific HLA alleles. A later analysis reported that several top co-occurrence clusters appeared linked to parvovirus B19, influenza, CMV and Epstein-Barr virus. In the study, around 150 TCR beta chains were listed as associated with cytomegalovirus. According to a later genetic analysis, donors in an Asian-associated ancestry cluster had fewer N-insertions in productive TCRs than the approximately 610-donor mean. Assigning TCR associations to individual alleles was difficult when HLA alleles, especially DR and DQ, strongly co-occurred. The 87-base-pair reads could not distinguish some IMGT-functional V segments, including TRBV6-2 and TRBV6-3, so those segments were excluded. Immune exposure information for the cohort was limited to CMV serostatus. According to the authors, the approach could potentially be generalized to other disease states and immunological phenotypes. In this cohort, only TCR beta chains were sequenced, and detectable features were limited by the absence of alpha or paired-chain data. In a later genetic analysis, a missense DCLRE1C variant was associated with V-gene and J-gene trimming of TCR beta chains, and the association was replicated in an independent cohort. Correlated functional status among segregating V segments might reflect linkage disequilibrium, but an unknown experimental factor could not be ruled out. According to a later analysis, most CMV-associated TCR beta chains appeared to be HLA-restricted, and the HLA associations seemed to be driven largely by CMV exposure. A later analysis found that HLA-associated TCR beta chains were more clonally expanded and had lower generation probabilities than equally common non-associated chains. The classifier was reported to diagnose cytomegalovirus status with high specificity and sensitivity in both the original and validation cohorts. While some public TCRs were present in many individuals, most TCR sequences turned up only very rarely across donors. In an earlier analysis of 587 of the donors, most TCR beta V segments appeared in productive rearrangements about 87% or about 30% of the time, broadly matching IMGT annotations.

Library prep was done by the immunoSEQ multiplex PCR assay. For the multiplex PCR, a mixture combining 60 forward primers for TCR Vbeta segments and 13 reverse primers for TCR Jbeta segments was used. The CDR3 region of rearranged TCR beta genes was amplified from genomic DNA by a multiplex PCR assay. On the Illumina HiSeq System, the amplified TCR beta libraries were sequenced as 87-base-pair reads. Processing in the source paper ran as follows. A later analysis tallied around 82 million unique TCR beta chains across the approximately 670 repertoires, and about 12 million of those chains were shared by two or more donors. Raw reads were error-corrected and collapsed into unique sequences with a nearest-neighbor algorithm that merged closely related sequences to remove PCR and sequencing errors. To assign V, D and J gene segments, CDR3 sequences were aligned to IMGT reference sequences. For a sequence to be retained, a match of at least six nucleotides to both a V gene segment and a J gene segment was required. Rearrangements were classified as productive when the CDR3 lacked stop codons and remained in frame with V and J, and all other rearrangements were classified as non-productive. CDR3 was defined according to IMGT convention as the region running from the second conserved V-encoded cysteine to the conserved J-encoded phenylalanine. In an earlier analysis of more than 550 of the donors, sequences lacking an unambiguous match to a single V gene segment were excluded. An earlier analysis of some 610 of the donors called V segments functional above 56.7% productive rearrangements and segregating when the between-donor standard deviation exceeded 5%. A statistical classification framework was built to diagnose cytomegalovirus status from the catalog of TCR beta chain sequences. A later analysis assigned V and J genes by comparing TCR nucleotide sequences with IMGT/GENE-DB human TR gene sequences. The TCRdist pipeline was used in a later analysis to assign CDR3 sequences and most-parsimonious VDJ recombination scenarios. In a later analysis, every TCR beta chain was defined by the combination of its CDR3 amino acid sequence and its V-gene family, and reads without a unique V-gene family were dropped. A later analysis removed several hundred highly shared, low-generation-probability nucleotide sequences to deal with suspected cross-contamination and a sequencing artifact. A later analysis calculated a clonal expansion index for each public chain from normalized within-repertoire ranks of inferred template counts. Generation probabilities in a later analysis came from a VDJ recombination model fitted to out-of-frame rearrangements, and those results were checked against IGoR. A later analysis scored TCR-TCR, TCR-HLA and TCR-CMV co-occurrence with hypergeometric tests, applying a repertoire-size bias correction to TCR pairs. To estimate false discovery rates, a later analysis permuted the HLA or CMV assignments 20 times. In a later analysis, co-occurring TCRs were grouped using DBSCAN, with TCRdist sequence similarity added in when clustering inside HLA-allele-positive subsets. For co-occurrence clustering, repertoires with fewer than 30,000 or more than 120,000 public chains were excluded, along with five or six repertoires with anomalous nucleotide sharing. The source is immuneACCESS, and TCRdb retained only in-frame sequences with V and J called. Part of the clones is not carried over; for the studies checked, unresolved V genes explain less than half of this, and the remainder is unexplained. The V and J calls and clone size were taken over from that table, and D and trimming were inferred from the DNA. In this sample the table shows roughly 140,000 clones, around three quarters of which occur a single time. 1.5% to 2% of the sample comes from the top ten.

Inclusive of the bounding cysteine and phenylalanine, the CDR3 is 15 residues long. Only the CDR3 part of the read is kept: 45 bases, read in frame from the first base. At the junction V is shortened by 4 bases and J by 0 bases, with 13 bases in between. CDR1 SGHAT and CDR2 FQDESV are derived from the germline V gene (reference sequence). In total, 600 or so healthy bone marrow donors made up the cohort. At the time of sampling, every cohort member was nominally healthy, though immune exposures that went unrecorded were likely present. The donor tested CMV seronegative, placing the donor among the roughly 350 seronegative members of the cohort. A peripheral blood sample was provided by each donor, and peripheral blood mononuclear cells were used for TCR beta sequencing. The Qiagen DNeasy Blood Extraction Kit was used to extract genomic DNA from the blood cell samples. In the case of this clone: Which antigen it targets is not known. Per-base qualities were not stored, and no clone one base away is much larger.

This clonotype was obtained from a woman aged 40 to 50 in good health and CMV-seronegative. The chain was built from TRBV11-1 and TRBJ2-7, with the identity of the D gene unclear. The material sequenced was PBMCs. The bases read TGTGCCAGCAGCTCTACTGAAATATTCTCCTACGAGCAGTACTTC. Its protein reads: CASSSTEIFSYEQYF.